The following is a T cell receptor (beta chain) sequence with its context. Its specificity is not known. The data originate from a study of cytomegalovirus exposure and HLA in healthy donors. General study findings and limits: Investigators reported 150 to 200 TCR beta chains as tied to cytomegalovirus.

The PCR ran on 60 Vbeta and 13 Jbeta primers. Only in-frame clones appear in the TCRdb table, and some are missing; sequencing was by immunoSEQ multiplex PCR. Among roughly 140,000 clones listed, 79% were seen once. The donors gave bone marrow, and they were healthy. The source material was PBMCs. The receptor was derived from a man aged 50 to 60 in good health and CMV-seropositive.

The DNA for the CDR3 is TGTGCCAGCAGTTACGATGACAGGGTAGGGGCTGAAGCTTTCTTT. Encoded protein: CASSYDDRVGAEAFF. The chain links TRBV6-6 to TRBJ1-1; 7 bases align to TRBD1. The CDR3 sequence is 15 residues long. Germline CDR1 MNHNY, CDR2 SVGAGI (reference sequence). V shed 2 bases, J shed 6 bases, and the junction held 9 bases outside the gene matches.